The sequence of this TCR beta chain was determined in a study of cytomegalovirus exposure and HLA in healthy donors (dated by TCRdb to about 2017). For context, the study as a whole: An earlier analysis of approximately 640 of the donors reported approximately 270 Gb of sequence data and roughly 100 million unique TCR beta sequences from approximately 180 million T cells. Roughly 300 gigabases of sequencing data and 91 million or so unique TCR sequences made up an early release that covered about 640 HLA-typed donors. Of the 300 to 450 genotyped donors, about 84% fell in the genetic ancestry cluster associated with self-reported Caucasian donors. The aim of the study was to test whether cataloging public T cell receptors could identify signatures of past pathogen exposure. Using immunosequencing, the study profiled T cell repertoires from roughly 650 subjects and related those repertoires to cytomegalovirus serostatus. Besides the first cohort of approximately 710 subjects, a separate validation cohort made up of 120 different subjects was used. To predict cytomegalovirus infection status, the study brought together high-throughput TCR immunosequencing, statistical association of individual TCRs with disease status, and machine learning. In a later analysis, previously published TCR beta repertoires from more than 500 donors were re-analyzed and high-resolution HLA genotyping was added so that TCR occurrence patterns could be studied. Rather than drawing on any new phenotypic data, the later analysis identified candidate immune exposures from TCR beta sequences and the way those sequences occurred across donors. An earlier analysis of approximately 500 of the donors applied high-throughput TCR beta sequencing to assess whether each TCR beta V gene segment acted as functional or pseudogenic. Alongside the repertoire data, information on donor age, sex, ethnicity and CMV serostatus was compiled. A later genetic analysis took genome-wide SNP genotypes for about 55% of the roughly 670 donors and used that subset as a discovery cohort. All discovery cohort repertoires had been generated using a single sequencing platform. HLA typing included class I and class II loci at four-digit resolution. The number of typed donors differed by locus: about 629-630 for A, B, C, DRB1 and DQB1; 522 for DQA1; 600 to 610 for DPA1; and some 470 for DPB1. Because of strong linkage in the cohort, a few DR-DQ haplotypes were treated as single units for association and clustering. Across around 400 genotyped donors of the cohort, an average of about 200,000 unique TCR beta nucleotide sequences per donor were sequenced, and roughly 18% of those sequences were non-productive.

The germline V gene yields MNHNS for CDR1 and SASEGT for CDR2. V ends up 6 bases short and J 0 bases short, with an unmatched junction base count of 4. Reading from cysteine to phenylalanine, the CDR3 counts 15 amino acids. The DNA shown is the 45-base CDR3, in frame from base 1. About this clone itself: Its recognized antigen is unknown. The input lacks base qualities; no much larger clone sits a single base away.

The library relied on the immunoSEQ multiplex PCR assay. For the multiplex PCR, a mixture combining 60 forward primers for TCR Vbeta segments and 13 reverse primers for TCR Jbeta segments was used. A multiplex PCR assay on genomic DNA amplified the CDR3 region of rearranged TCR beta genes. The Illumina HiSeq System was used to sequence the amplified TCR beta libraries as 87-base-pair reads. In the paper's pipeline: In a later analysis, around 80 million unique TCR beta chains were counted across the approximately 620 repertoires, and approximately 11 million of these chains were shared by at least two donors. A nearest-neighbor algorithm error-corrected the raw reads and collapsed the reads into unique sequences, merging closely related sequences to remove PCR and sequencing errors. Alignment of CDR3 sequences to IMGT reference sequences was used to assign V, D and J gene segments. For a sequence to be retained, a match of at least six nucleotides to both a V gene segment and a J gene segment was required. A rearrangement counted as productive if the CDR3 had no stop codons and remained in frame with V and J, and every other rearrangement counted as non-productive. CDR3 was defined by IMGT convention, running from the second conserved V-encoded cysteine to the conserved J-encoded phenylalanine. The earlier analysis of about 590 of the donors excluded sequences that lacked an unambiguous match to a single V gene segment. In an earlier analysis of 500 to 750 of the donors, V segments were called functional above 56.7% productive rearrangements and were called segregating when the between-donor standard deviation exceeded 5%. A statistical classification framework was built for diagnosing cytomegalovirus status from the catalog of TCR beta chain sequences. In a later analysis, V and J genes were assigned by comparing TCR nucleotide sequences against IMGT/GENE-DB human TR gene sequences. Using the TCRdist pipeline, a later analysis assigned CDR3 sequences along with most-parsimonious VDJ recombination scenarios. A later analysis defined each TCR beta chain by its CDR3 amino acid sequence plus V-gene family, and excluded reads lacking a unique V-gene family. As a way to deal with suspected cross-contamination and a sequencing artifact, a later analysis dropped hundreds of nucleotide sequences that were highly shared and had low generation probability. A later analysis calculated a clonal expansion index for each public chain from normalized within-repertoire ranks of inferred template counts. In a later analysis, generation probabilities were computed with a VDJ recombination model fitted to out-of-frame rearrangements, and the resulting probabilities were checked against IGoR. Hypergeometric tests were used in a later analysis to score TCR-TCR, TCR-HLA and TCR-CMV co-occurrence, with a repertoire-size bias correction applied to the TCR pairs. False discovery rates were estimated in a later analysis by permuting HLA or CMV assignments 20 times. A later analysis grouped co-occurring TCRs with DBSCAN, adding TCRdist sequence similarity when clustering within HLA-allele-positive subsets. Co-occurrence clustering excluded repertoires with fewer than 30,000 or more than 120,000 public chains, plus five with anomalous nucleotide sharing. In TCRdb, the immuneACCESS table is reduced to in-frame sequences with V and J assigned. These tables do not hold every clone; where another copy was compared, an unresolved V gene accounts for under half, and the others remain unexplained. The V and J calls and clone size were taken over from that table, and D and trimming were inferred from the DNA. The sample includes 170,000 or so clones, with 80% to 85% observed a single time. Around 1.6% of the sample comes from the top ten.

The cohort was made up of about 610 healthy bone marrow donors. Cohort members were all nominally healthy when sampled, although unrecorded immune exposures were likely present. The donor tested CMV seronegative and was one of the 352 seronegative cohort members. A peripheral blood sample was provided by each donor, and peripheral blood mononuclear cells were used for TCR beta sequencing. Genomic DNA extraction from the blood cell samples was performed with the Qiagen DNeasy Blood Extraction Kit. Findings and caveats that apply to the study as a whole: Because the 87-base-pair reads could not distinguish some IMGT-functional V segments, including TRBV6-2 and TRBV6-3, those segments were excluded. According to a later analysis, most CMV-associated TCR beta chains appeared to be HLA-restricted, and the HLA associations seemed to be driven largely by CMV exposure. In this cohort, only TCR beta chains were sequenced, and detectable features were limited by the absence of alpha or paired-chain data. In a later analysis, some 17,000 TCR beta sequences were associated with specific HLA alleles at a false discovery rate of 0.05. In a later analysis, several top co-occurrence clusters were reported to appear linked to parvovirus B19, influenza, CMV and Epstein-Barr virus. A further reported finding was that TCR beta sequences accurately predicted the HLA-A and HLA-B alleles for most subjects in the first cohort. Correlated functional status among segregating V segments might be attributable to linkage disequilibrium, but an unknown experimental factor could not be ruled out. A few of the identified cytomegalovirus-associated TCR beta chains were confirmed in vitro to be specific for cytomegalovirus antigens. Compared with the roughly 600-donor mean, donors in an Asian-associated ancestry cluster had fewer N-insertions in productive TCRs, according to a later genetic analysis. Broadly in line with IMGT annotations, most TCR beta V segments showed up in productive rearrangements about 90% or about 30% of the time in an earlier analysis of several hundred of the donors. The study listed 150 to 200 TCR beta chains as associated with cytomegalovirus. Immune exposure information for the cohort was limited to CMV serostatus. Compared with equally common non-associated chains, HLA-associated TCR beta chains in a later analysis were more clonally expanded and had lower generation probabilities. In both the original and validation cohorts, the classifier was reported to diagnose cytomegalovirus status with high specificity and sensitivity. Over 15 rarely observed V segments, including chromosome 9 orphons, were excluded from the earlier analysis of several hundred of the donors because counts were too low. An association between a missense DCLRE1C variant and V-gene and J-gene trimming of TCR beta chains was found in a later genetic analysis and replicated in an independent cohort. A cluster of highly shared sequence variants was judged likely to be a technical artifact of the sequencing pipeline. Because HLA typing was unavailable for some donors at each locus, only the typed subset was used in association tests. When HLA alleles, especially DR and DQ, strongly co-occurred, TCR associations were difficult to assign to individual alleles. Presence/absence analyses assumed roughly uniform sequencing depth across donors, an assumption that may not hold. Most TCR sequences were observed very rarely across donors, whereas some public TCRs were present in many individuals. The authors suggested that the approach could potentially be generalized to other disease states and immunological phenotypes. According to a later analysis, TCR association rates differed among HLA loci, with DRB1 alleles showing the most associated TCRs and HLA-C alleles showing the fewest.

The source material was PBMCs. The chain was built from TRBV6-1 and TRBJ1-5; TRBD1 matches 8 bases in the middle. This TCR was sampled from a man aged 50 to 59 in good health and CMV-seronegative. The CDR3 reads as follows: CASRPRGPSNQPQHF. The DNA sequence reads TGTGCCAGCAGGCCCAGGGGGCCTAGCAATCAGCCCCAGCATTTT.